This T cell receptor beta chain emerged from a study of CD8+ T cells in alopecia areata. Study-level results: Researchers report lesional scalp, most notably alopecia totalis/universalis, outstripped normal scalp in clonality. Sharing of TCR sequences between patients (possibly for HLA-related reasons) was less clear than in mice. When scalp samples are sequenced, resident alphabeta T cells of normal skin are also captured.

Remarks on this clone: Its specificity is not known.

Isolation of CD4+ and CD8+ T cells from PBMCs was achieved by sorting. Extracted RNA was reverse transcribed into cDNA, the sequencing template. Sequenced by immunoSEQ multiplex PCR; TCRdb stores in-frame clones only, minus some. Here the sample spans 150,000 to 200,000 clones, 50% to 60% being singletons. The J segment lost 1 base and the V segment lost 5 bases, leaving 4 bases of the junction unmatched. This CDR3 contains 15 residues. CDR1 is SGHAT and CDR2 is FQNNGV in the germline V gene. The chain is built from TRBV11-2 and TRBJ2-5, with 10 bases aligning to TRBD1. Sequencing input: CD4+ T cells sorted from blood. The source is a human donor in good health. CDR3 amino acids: CASSPRDRGQETQYF. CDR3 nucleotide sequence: TGTGCCAGCAGCCCGCGGGACAGGGGCCAAGAGACCCAGTACTTC.